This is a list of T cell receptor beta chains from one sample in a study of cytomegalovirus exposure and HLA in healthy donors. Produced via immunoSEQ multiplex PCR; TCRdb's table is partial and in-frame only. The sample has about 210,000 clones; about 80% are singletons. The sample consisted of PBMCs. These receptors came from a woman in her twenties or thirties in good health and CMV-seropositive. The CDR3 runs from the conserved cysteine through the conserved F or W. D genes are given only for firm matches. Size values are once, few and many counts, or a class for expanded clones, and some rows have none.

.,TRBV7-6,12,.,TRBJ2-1,TGTGCCACCACAGGACCCTACAATGAGCAGTTCTTC,CATTGPYNEQFF
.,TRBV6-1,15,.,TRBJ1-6,TGTGCCAGCAGCACTATTCGGGGGAATAATTCACCCCTCCACTTT,CASSTIRGNNSPLHF
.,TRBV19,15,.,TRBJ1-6,TGTGCCAGTAGTCCCTCGGGTTCCTATAATTCACCCCTCCACTTT,CASSPSGSYNSPLHF
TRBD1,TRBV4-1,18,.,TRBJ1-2,TGCGCCAGCAGCCAAAAGATTCCTCCCCCGGACAGGGGGTCTGGCTACACCTTC,CASSQKIPPPDRGSGYTF
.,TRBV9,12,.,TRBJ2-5,TGTGCCAGCGGGGACTTACAAGAGACCCAGTACTTC,CASGDLQETQYF
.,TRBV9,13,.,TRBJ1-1,TGTGCCAGCAGCGTAGAGAGAAACACTGAAGCTTTCTTT,CASSVERNTEAFF
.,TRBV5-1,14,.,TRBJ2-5,TGCGCCAGCAGCTCGACTATGCTATGGGAGACCCAGTACTTC,CASSSTMLWETQYF
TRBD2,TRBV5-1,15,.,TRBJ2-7,TGCGCCAGCAGCTTGGCCCAGGCTAGCGGCTACGAGCAGTACTTC,CASSLAQASGYEQYF
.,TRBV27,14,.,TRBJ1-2,TGTGCCAGCAGTTTTGCCAGGGAGGATTTAGGCTACACCTTC,CASSFAREDLGYTF
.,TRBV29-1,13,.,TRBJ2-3,TGCAGCGTTCGCCGCGGTAGCACAGATACGCAGTATTTT,CSVRRGSTDTQYF
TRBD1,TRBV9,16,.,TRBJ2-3,TGTGCCAGCAGCGTGTTACAGGGGCTATTGACAGATACGCAGTATTTT,CASSVLQGLLTDTQYF
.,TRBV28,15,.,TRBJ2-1,TGTGCCAGCAGTCCCACACCGGGAGACTACAATGAGCAGTTCTTC,CASSPTPGDYNEQFF
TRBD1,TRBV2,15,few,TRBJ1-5,TGTGCCAGCAGTAAATACAGGGGAATGGCTCAGCCCCAGCATTTT,CASSKYRGMAQPQHF
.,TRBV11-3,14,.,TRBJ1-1,TGTGCCAGCAGCTTTGCGGGGGCGAACACTGAAGCTTTCTTT,CASSFAGANTEAFF
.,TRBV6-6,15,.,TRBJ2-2,TGTGCCAGCAATTCCGCCGGAGGAGGCACCGGGGAGCTGTTTTTT,CASNSAGGGTGELFF
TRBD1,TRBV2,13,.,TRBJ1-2,TGTGCCAGCTCCCGGGACAGGAGCTATGGCTACACCTTC,CASSRDRSYGYTF
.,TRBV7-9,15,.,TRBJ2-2,TGTGCCAGCAGCGGCATGGGCCCGAACACCGGGGAGCTGTTTTTT,CASSGMGPNTGELFF
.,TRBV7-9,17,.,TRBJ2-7,TGTGCCAGCAGCTTGCCCCACACAGGGTCTCGGGTTTACGAGCAGTACTTC,CASSLPHTGSRVYEQYF
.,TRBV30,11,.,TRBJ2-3,TGTGCCTGGAATCTAGCAGATACGCAGTATTTT,CAWNLADTQYF
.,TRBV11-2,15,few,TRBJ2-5,TGTGCCAGCAGCTTAGATGGGATCGACGGGGGGACCCAGTACTTC,CASSLDGIDGGTQYF
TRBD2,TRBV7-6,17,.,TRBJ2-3,TGTGCCAGCAGCCCGGGACTAGCGGGGGCCTTCACAGATACGCAGTATTTT,CASSPGLAGAFTDTQYF
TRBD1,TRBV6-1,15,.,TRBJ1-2,TGTGCCAGCAGGGCCGGACAGGGGGGAATCTATGGCTACACCTTC,CASRAGQGGIYGYTF
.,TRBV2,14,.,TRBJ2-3,TGTGCCAGCAGTTCTAGCAGAAGCACAGATACGCAGTATTTT,CASSSSRSTDTQYF
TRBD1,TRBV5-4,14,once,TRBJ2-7,TGTGCCAGCAGCCCAGGACAGGGTCTATACGAGCAGTACTTC,CASSPGQGLYEQYF
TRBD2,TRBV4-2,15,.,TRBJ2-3,TGTGCCAGCAGCCGGACTAGCGGTCCCACAGATACGCAGTATTTT,CASSRTSGPTDTQYF
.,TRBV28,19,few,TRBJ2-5,TGTGCCAGCAGTTCCCTAGGGGACTTTACACATGAGAACCAAGAGACCCAGTACTTC,CASSSLGDFTHENQETQYF
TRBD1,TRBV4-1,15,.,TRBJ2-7,TGCGCCAGCAGCCCCATGGGCAGGGGGCCCTACGAGCAGTACTTC,CASSPMGRGPYEQYF
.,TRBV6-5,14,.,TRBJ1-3,TGTGCTAGCAGTTATGGGCAGCCTGGAAACACCATATATTTT,CASSYGQPGNTIYF
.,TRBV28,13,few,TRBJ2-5,TGTGCCAGCAGTTTAAGCCGCCAAGAGACCCAGTACTTC,CASSLSRQETQYF
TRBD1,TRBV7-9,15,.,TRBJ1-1,TGTGCCAGCAGCATCTGGACAGGGGGGAACACTGAAGCTTTCTTT,CASSIWTGGNTEAFF
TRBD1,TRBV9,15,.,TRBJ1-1,TGTGCCAGCAGCACATTACAGGGGGCAAACACTGAAGCTTTCTTT,CASSTLQGANTEAFF
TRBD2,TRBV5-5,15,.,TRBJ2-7,TGTGCCAGCAGCTCGGGACTAGCGGGAGTAGGGGAGCAGTACTTC,CASSSGLAGVGEQYF
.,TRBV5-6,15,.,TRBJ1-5,TGTGCCAGCAGCTCGCGGGACGCAAGCAATCAGCCCCAGCATTTT,CASSSRDASNQPQHF
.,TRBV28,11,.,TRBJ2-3,TGTGCCAGCAGTTGGAGAGATACGCAGTATTTT,CASSWRDTQYF
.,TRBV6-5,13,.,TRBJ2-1,TGTGCCAGCAGTTACCCCGGGTACAATGAGCAGTTCTTC,CASSYPGYNEQFF
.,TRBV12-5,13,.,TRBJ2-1,TGTGCTAGTGCTATCGGAGAGTACAATGAGCAGTTCTTC,CASAIGEYNEQFF
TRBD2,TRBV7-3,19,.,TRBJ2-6,TGTGCCAGCAGCTTAAGGGGGGGGGAGGGCCACTCTGGGGCCAACGTCCTGACTTTC,CASSLRGGEGHSGANVLTF
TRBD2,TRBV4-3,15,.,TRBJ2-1,TGCGCCAGCAGCCCTAGCGGGAACTCCTACAATGAGCAGTTCTTC,CASSPSGNSYNEQFF
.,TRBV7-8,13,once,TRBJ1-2,TGTGCCAGCAGCTTATACAGGGCTGATGGCTACACCTTC,CASSLYRADGYTF
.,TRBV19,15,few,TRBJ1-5,TGTGCCAGTAGTATGGGTAGGGGGATCAATCAGCCCCAGCATTTT,CASSMGRGINQPQHF
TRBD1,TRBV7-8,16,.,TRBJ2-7,TGTGCCAGCAGCTTAGACGACAGGGGATTTTCCTACGAGCAGTACTTC,CASSLDDRGFSYEQYF
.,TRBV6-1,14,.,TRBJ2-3,TGTGCCAGCAGTCCTTTGCGAGGCACAGATACGCAGTATTTT,CASSPLRGTDTQYF
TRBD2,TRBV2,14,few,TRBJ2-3,TGTGCCAGCAGAGTAGCGGGGTTCACAGATACGCAGTATTTT,CASRVAGFTDTQYF
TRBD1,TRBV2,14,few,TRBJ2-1,TGTGCCAGCAGTGTGGACAGGGTGTACAATGAGCAGTTCTTC,CASSVDRVYNEQFF
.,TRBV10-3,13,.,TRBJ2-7,TGTGCCATCAGGGAGGAGGTTTCCTACGAGCAGTACTTC,CAIREEVSYEQYF
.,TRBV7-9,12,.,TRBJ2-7,TGTGCCAGCAGCTCCGGGGTCTACGAGCAGTACTTC,CASSSGVYEQYF
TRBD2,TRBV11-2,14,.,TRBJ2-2,TGTGCCAGCAGCGCGGGACTAGCTGCCGGGGAGCTGTTTTTT,CASSAGLAAGELFF
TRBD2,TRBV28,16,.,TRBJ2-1,TGTGCCAGCACCCCTCTGGAACTAGCGTACTACAATGAGCAGTTCTTC,CASTPLELAYYNEQFF
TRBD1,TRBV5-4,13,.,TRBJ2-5,TGTGCCAGCAGTTCGGACAGGGGGGAGACCCAGTACTTC,CASSSDRGETQYF
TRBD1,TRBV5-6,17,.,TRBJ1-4,TGTGCCAGCACCTTCATGGCCCAGGGGGCTGGTAGTGAAAAACTGTTTTTT,CASTFMAQGAGSEKLFF
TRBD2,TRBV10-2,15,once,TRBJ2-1,TGCGCCAGCAGTCTTAGCGGGGGGTACTACAATGAGCAGTTCTTC,CASSLSGGYYNEQFF
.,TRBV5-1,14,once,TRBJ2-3,TGCGCCAGCAGAGGGGGAGCAGGGCTGGATACGCAGTATTTT,CASRGGAGLDTQYF
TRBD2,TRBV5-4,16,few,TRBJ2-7,TGTGCCAGCAGCTTACGCCAGGGACTAGCGGGGAACGAGCAGTACTTC,CASSLRQGLAGNEQYF
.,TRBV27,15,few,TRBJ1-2,TGTGCCAGCAGTCCCCTTGAGGGCGCTAACTATGGCTACACCTTC,CASSPLEGANYGYTF
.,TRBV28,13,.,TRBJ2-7,TGTGCCAGCAGTTGGGACACTTACTACGAGCAGTACTTC,CASSWDTYYEQYF
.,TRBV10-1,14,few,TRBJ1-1,TGCGCCAGCAGTGAATCAGCCCGGAGGACTGAAGCTTTCTTT,CASSESARRTEAFF
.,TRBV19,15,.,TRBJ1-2,TGTGCCAGTAGTATAACGGGGTCCAGGGGTTATGGCTACACCTTC,CASSITGSRGYGYTF
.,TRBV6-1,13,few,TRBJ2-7,TGTGCCAGCAGTGAAGGGCCCCCCTACGAGCAGTACTTC,CASSEGPPYEQYF
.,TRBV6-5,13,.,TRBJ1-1,TGTGCCAGCAGTTGGACAGTGAACACTGAAGCTTTCTTT,CASSWTVNTEAFF
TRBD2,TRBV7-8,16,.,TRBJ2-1,TGTGCCAGCAGCTTAGTACTAGCGCCGACCTACAATGAGCAGTTCTTC,CASSLVLAPTYNEQFF